This TCR beta chain was sequenced during a study of cytomegalovirus exposure and HLA in healthy donors. In the case of this clone: Antigen unknown.

Study-wide points: Trimming of TCR beta V- and J-genes showed a link, identified in a later analysis, to a missense DCLRE1C variant. Compared with the roughly 700-donor mean, an Asian-associated ancestry cluster reportedly had fewer N-insertions, according to a later analysis.

The CDR3 consists of 15 residues. The V gene end was trimmed by 5 bases and the J gene end by 8 bases; junction bases not matched to a gene: 9. CDR1 and CDR2 (germline): MNHEY, SMNVEV (reference sequence). The PCR was carried out with 60 Vbeta primers and 13 Jbeta primers. Assay used: immunoSEQ multiplex PCR; TCRdb lists only in-frame clones, some missing. This table holds about 160,000 clones, 82% found once. The TCR sequence derives from a girl aged 5-17 years in good health and CMV-seropositive. Sequenced input: PBMCs. This chain joins TRBV27 and TRBJ1-3; 10 nucleotides line up with TRBD1. Written as DNA, the CDR3 is TGTGCCAGCAGTATCACCCGGGACAGGGGTGACACCATATATTTT. Encoded protein: CASSITRDRGDTIYF.